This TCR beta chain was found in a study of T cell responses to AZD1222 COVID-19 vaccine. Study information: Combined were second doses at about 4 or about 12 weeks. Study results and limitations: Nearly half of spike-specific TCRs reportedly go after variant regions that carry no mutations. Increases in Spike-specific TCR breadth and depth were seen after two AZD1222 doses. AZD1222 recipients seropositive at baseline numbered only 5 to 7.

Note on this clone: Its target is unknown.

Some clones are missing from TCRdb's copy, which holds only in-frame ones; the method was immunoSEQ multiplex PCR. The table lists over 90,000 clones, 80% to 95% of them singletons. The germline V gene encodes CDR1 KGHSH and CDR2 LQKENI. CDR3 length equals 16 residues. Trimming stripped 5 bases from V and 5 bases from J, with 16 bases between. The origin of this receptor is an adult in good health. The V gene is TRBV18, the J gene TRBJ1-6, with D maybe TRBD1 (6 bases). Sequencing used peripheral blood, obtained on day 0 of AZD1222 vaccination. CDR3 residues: CASSSTGLPHNSPLHF. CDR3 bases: TGTGCCAGCTCATCTACAGGGTTGCCCCATAATTCACCCCTCCACTTT.